Only a few counts were recorded for the clone carrying this T cell receptor (beta chain). The antigen is undetermined. V lost 5 bases and J lost 3; bases outside the gene matches: 9. CDR1 and CDR2 from the germline V gene are DFQATT and SNEGSKA (reference sequence). The CDR3 is 14 residues long. The entry originates in a study of T-cell memory formation after mild COVID-19. Constant-segment primers served in 5'RACE that generated TCR alpha and TCR beta cDNA libraries bearing sample barcodes and UMIs. TCRdb independently ran MiXCR on the 5' RACE reads; one entry per CDR3 protein. The top ten hold approximately 3.5% of the sample, which has roughly 260,000 distinct CDR3 sequences, roughly 15% seen once. Study outcomes and limitations: Among contracting clones, CD4+ were mainly CM/EM and CD8+ enriched in EMRA. The appearance of some responding clones in pre-infection memory suggested that cross-reactive memory joined.

The chain is built from TRBV20-1 and TRBJ2-5; 7 positions agree with TRBD1. Material: PBMCs or a T cell subset sorted from them (not recorded which). This receptor was obtained from a man aged 18 to 35 who had mild COVID-19 (a few samples of this study predate the infection). Cell type and time point are not known. The CDR3 nucleotides read TGCAGTGCTGCTGACAGGGTAGTTAAAGAGACCCAGTACTTC. It specifies CSAADRVVKETQYF.